The 30 T cell receptor beta chains given below trace back to one sample, sequenced in a study of T cell clonotyping in hematopoietic cell transplantation. Produced via immunoSEQ multiplex PCR; TCRdb's table is partial and in-frame only. The repertoire has 35,000 to 50,000 clones, about 85% of them found once; the top ten carry 2.5% to 3.5%. Time point given: recipient sample about 28 days before transplant, after cytoreduction. Sequenced here: peripheral blood mononuclear cells, sampled before stem cell transplant. The source of these receptors is a man in his sixties with acute myeloid leukemia. Some clones in this sample may be carry-over from other donors' samples.

The rearrangement uses TRBV29-1 and TRBJ2-7; 7 nucleotides match TRBD1. V was clipped by 0 bases and J by 3 bases; unmatched bases: 2. The CDR3 is 13 amino acids. The germline CDR1 and CDR2 sequences are SQVTM and ANQGSEA. DNA for the CDR3: TGCAGCGTTGAAGAAGGACAGGACTACGAGCAGTACTTC. Translating it yields CSVEEGQDYEQYF.

The DNA of the CDR3 is TGCGCCAGCAGCCAAGATCAGGGGGGACAGGGGGCAGATACGCAGTATTTT. Translated, it gives CASSQDQGGQGADTQYF. This chain joins TRBV4-3 and TRBJ2-3; 11 nucleotides agree with TRBD1. V trimming: 0 bases; J trimming: 4 bases; junction bases outside the gene matches: 6. This CDR3 contains 17 residues. The V gene's germline CDR1 is LGHNA and CDR2 YSLEER.

The chain combines TRBV7-9 with TRBJ1-5; 11 bases line up with TRBD1. CDR1 is SEHNR, CDR2 FQNEAQ, per germline (reference sequence). The ends lost 1 base at V and 7 bases at J; junction bases unmatched: 6. The CDR3 is 16 residues long. CDR3 region: CASSLGGTGGDQPQHF. CDR3 coding DNA: TGTGCCAGCAGCTTAGGCGGGACAGGGGGAGACCAGCCCCAGCATTTT. Using reference TRBV7-9 and TRBJ1-5 for the parts outside the CDR3, the full variable domain is DTGVSQNPRHKITKRGQNVTFRCDPISEHNRLYWYRQTLGQGPEFLTYFQNEAQLEKSRLLSDRFSAERPKGSFSTLEIQRTEQGDSAMYLCASSLGGTGGDQPQHFGDGTRLSIL.

The CDR3 sequence: CSTPGPLSNNEQFF. CDR3 sequence (DNA): TGCAGCACTCCGGGGCCCCTTAGCAACAATGAGCAGTTCTTC. This chain links TRBV29-1 with TRBJ2-1; D may be TRBD1 or TRBD2 (5 bases each). Trimming shortened V by 8 bases and J by 5 bases, and 19 bases separated the two germline ends. This CDR3 is built from 14 residues. Per the germline V gene, CDR1 is SQVTM and CDR2 is ANQGSEA.

The CDR3 here is CASSHRQGVEPLHF. The CDR3 DNA sequence: TGTGCCAGCAGCCACCGACAGGGGGTGGAACCCCTCCACTTT. The chain links TRBV6-1 to TRBJ1-6; TRBD1 matches 9 bases. V shed 6 bases, J shed 12 bases, and the junction held 9 bases outside the gene matches. Germline loops: CDR1 MNHNS, CDR2 SASEGT. This CDR3 spans 14 amino acids.

This clone was seen once. The chain uses TRBV7-2 and TRBJ1-1, with D perhaps TRBD1 (6 bases). Trimming removed 1 base at V and 4 bases at J, with 16 bases between. Germline assignment: CDR1 SGHTA and CDR2 FQGNSA. This CDR3 spans 16 amino acids. This CDR3 is CASSLGGEGGGTEAFF. The CDR3 bases are TGTGCCAGCAGCTTAGGGGGCGAGGGAGGGGGCACTGAAGCTTTCTTT. Full variable domain (remainder filled in from reference TRBV7-2 and TRBJ1-1): GAGVSQSPSNKVTEKGKDVELRCDPISGHTALYWYRQSLGQGLEFLIYFQGNSAPDKSGLPSDRFSAERTGGSVSTLTIQRTQQEDSAVYLCASSLGGEGGGTEAFFGQGTRLTVV.

The genes are TRBV10-3 and TRBJ2-3, with D unresolved. The V end was cut by 6 bases, the J end by 0 bases, with 10 bases between. The germline V gene has CDR1 ENHRY and CDR2 SYGVKD. The CDR3 length is 14 residues. This chain's CDR3 is CAISRISSTDTQYF. In DNA, the CDR3 is TGTGCCATCAGCAGGATTTCTAGCACAGATACGCAGTATTTT.

There are a few counts of this clone. The V and J genes are TRBV7-9 and TRBJ2-7; unclear D gene. CDR3 length: 12 residues. The V end was cut by 2 bases, the J end by 1 base, with 3 bases between. CDR1 SEHNR and CDR2 FQNEAQ come from the germline V gene (reference sequence). In DNA form, the CDR3 reads TGTGCCAGCAGCTTAATGTCCTACGAGCAGTACTTC. Translation gives CASSLMSYEQYF. The whole variable domain, remainder taken from reference TRBV7-9 and TRBJ2-7, is DTGVSQNPRHKITKRGQNVTFRCDPISEHNRLYWYRQTLGQGPEFLTYFQNEAQLEKSRLLSDRFSAERPKGSFSTLEIQRTEQGDSAMYLCASSLMSYEQYFGPGTRLTVT.

The V call is TRBV27, the J call TRBJ1-4, with D perhaps TRBD1 (5 bases). V was shortened by 1 base and J by 5 bases, with 8 bases between the two germline ends. There are 14 residues in the CDR3. Germline assignment: CDR1 MNHEY and CDR2 SMNVEV (reference sequence). The CDR3 coding sequence is TGTGCCAGCAGTTTATGGGGGGTCAATGAAAAACTGTTTTTT. It encodes CASSLWGVNEKLFF.

The chain uses TRBV5-5 and TRBJ2-7; the D is unclear. The V end was cut by 3 bases, the J end by 1 base, with 5 bases between. This CDR3 region has 12 residues. CDR1 and CDR2 from the germline V gene are SGHKS and YYEKEE (reference sequence). This CDR3 is CASSSASYEQYF. As DNA, the CDR3 is TGTGCCAGCAGCTCTGCTTCCTACGAGCAGTACTTC.

The chain links TRBV7-3 to TRBJ2-3; either TRBD1 or TRBD2 may supply D (5 bases each). The ends were cut back, 3 bases at V and 2 bases at J, with 12 bases in the middle. CDR1 SGHTA and CDR2 FQGTGA come from the germline V gene. This CDR3 comprises 15 residues. CDR3 nucleotides: TGTGCCAGCAGCTTGACCGGGACGCCCACAGATACGCAGTATTTT. It is translated as CASSLTGTPTDTQYF.

The chain combines TRBV28 with TRBJ1-2; possible D gene TRBD1, 5 bases. This CDR3 has 13 residues. V was clipped by 6 bases and J by 4 bases, with 12 bases between them. Germline lookup yields CDR1 MDHEN and CDR2 SYDVKM. In nucleotides, the CDR3 is TGTGCCAGCAGGTCCTCAGGGATCTATGGCTACACCTTC. Residues: CASRSSGIYGYTF.

This clone was picked up one time. The V and J genes are TRBV13 and TRBJ2-6; 8 nucleotides align to TRBD2. Germline-derived CDR1 and CDR2 are PRHDT and FYEKMQ (reference sequence). With V trimmed by 0 bases and J by 1 base, 8 bases remained unmatched. The CDR3 has 19 amino acids. CDR3 protein: CASSLGLGGGLSGANVLTF. In nucleotides, the CDR3 is TGTGCCAGCAGCTTAGGCCTGGGCGGGGGGCTTTCTGGGGCCAACGTCCTGACTTTC.

This clone has only one observation. CDR3 nucleotide sequence: TGTGCCAGCAGTTACTCCCGCCGGGGGGAGACTGAAGCTTTCTTT. It encodes CASSYSRRGETEAFF. The chain employs TRBV6-5 and TRBJ1-1; tentative D call: TRBD1 (5 bases). V dropped 0 bases and J dropped 5 bases, with 13 bases sitting between them. The CDR3 contains 15 residues. The germline V gene encodes CDR1 MNHEY and CDR2 SVGAGI.

The chain has TRBV5-1 and TRBJ2-7; no reliable D call. CDR3 length equals 12 residues. V was clipped by 5 bases and J by 0 bases, with 6 bases between them. Germline CDR1 SGHRS, CDR2 YFSETQ. The CDR3 DNA follows: TGCGCCAGCAGTTGGAGCTCCTACGAGCAGTACTTC. Its protein is CASSWSSYEQYF.

This clone came up a few times. This chain links TRBV9 with TRBJ2-1, with D perhaps matching TRBD1 (5 bases). Trimming cost V 0 bases and J 9 bases, with 10 bases left between them. The CDR3 is 13 residues long. The V gene's germline CDR1 is SGDLS and CDR2 YYNGEE. CDR3 residues: CASSVAGRSEQFF. CDR3 nucleotides: TGTGCCAGCAGCGTAGCAGGGCGGAGTGAGCAGTTCTTC.

CDR3 nucleotide sequence: TGCGCCAGCAGCCAGCCCTATCGGGACAGGGGGCGCGGAGGCAATCAGCCCCAGCATTTT. Translation gives CASSQPYRDRGRGGNQPQHF. The J gene is TRBJ1-5, the V gene TRBV10-1; 12 bases are a match to TRBD1. CDR1 is WNHNN and CDR2 is SYGVQD in the germline V gene (reference sequence). This CDR3 contains 20 residues. Trimming cost V 6 bases and J 2 bases; bases outside gene matches: 17.

The V gene is TRBV28, the J gene TRBJ1-2; 8 nucleotides agree with TRBD1. There are 13 residues in the CDR3. Germline CDR1 reads MDHEN; CDR2 reads SYDVKM. J was trimmed by 6 bases and V by 6 bases; bases with no gene match: 6. Here the CDR3 DNA reads TGTGCCAGCAGGCTCCAGGGGGCGGATGGCTACACCTTC. It yields the protein CASRLQGADGYTF.

The chain has TRBV5-1 and TRBJ1-1, with 7 bases identical to TRBD1. This CDR3 is 12 amino acids long. The junction had 4 bases not matched to a gene; V was cut back by 4 bases and J by 7 bases. Per the germline V gene, CDR1 is SGHRS and CDR2 is YFSETQ. CDR3 sequence (DNA): TGCGCCAGCAGCACCGGGACAGATGAAGCTTTCTTT. It is translated as CASSTGTDEAFF.

The CDR3 loop reads CASSFVGQETQYF. In DNA form, the CDR3 reads TGTGCCAGCAGCTTCGTGGGCCAAGAGACCCAGTACTTC. The chain joins TRBV11-1 to TRBJ2-5; D remains unclear. V lost 3 bases, J lost 1 base, and 6 bases lay in between. The CDR3 has 13 amino acids. The germline V gene has CDR1 SGHAT and CDR2 FQDESV (reference sequence).

In DNA form, the CDR3 reads TGTGCCAGCAGTCTCCTAACTAGCGGGGGGGTAGATACGCAGTATTTT. Amino acids: CASSLLTSGGVDTQYF. The chain combines TRBV2 with TRBJ2-3; 13 bases align to TRBD2. Germline V CDR1 and CDR2: SNHLY, FYNNEI. The CDR3 has 16 residues. Unmatched junction bases numbered 7, after V lost 5 bases and J lost 5 bases.

The chain is built from TRBV2 and TRBJ2-5; possibly TRBD2 for D (7 bases). Germline lookup yields CDR1 SNHLY and CDR2 FYNNEI. The CDR3 is made up of 13 amino acids. Trimming shortened V by 4 bases and J by 5 bases, and 11 bases separated the two germline ends. CDR3 sequence reads: CASSVKGGETQYF. The CDR3 DNA sequence: TGTGCCAGCAGTGTAAAGGGGGGGGAGACCCAGTACTTC.

This chain joins TRBV7-2 and TRBJ1-2, with D perhaps TRBD1 (6 bases). CDR1 SGHTA and CDR2 FQGNSA come from the germline V gene. Trimming left V 5 bases short and J 3 bases short, with 16 bases between. The CDR3 contains 15 residues. The CDR3 region is CASSTRRGGDYGYTF. Written as DNA, the CDR3 is TGTGCCAGCAGCACCCGCAGGGGTGGGGACTATGGCTACACCTTC.

The chain joins TRBV10-3 to TRBJ2-5, with 15 bases that match TRBD2. Germline V gene lookup returns CDR1 ENHRY and CDR2 SYGVKD. V gave up 3 bases and J gave up 3 bases; unmatched junction bases: 2. This CDR3 is built from 16 residues. The CDR3, as DNA: TGTGCCATCAGTGAAGGGACTAGCGGGGGGAAAGAGACCCAGTACTTC. This encodes CAISEGTSGGKETQYF.

The chain recombines TRBV5-1 with TRBJ2-2, with 12 nucleotides matching TRBD2. Germline CDR1 and CDR2: SGHRS and YFSETQ. The CDR3 consists of 19 residues. V was clipped by 2 bases and J by 1 base; unmatched bases: 9. CDR3 protein: CASSFRDPGLAGNTGELFF. The CDR3 DNA reads TGCGCCAGCAGCTTCCGGGATCCGGGACTAGCGGGGAACACCGGGGAGCTGTTTTTT.

The chain couples TRBV27 to TRBJ2-5; no definite D call. CDR3 length equals 13 residues. Germline assignment: CDR1 MNHEY and CDR2 SMNVEV (reference sequence). Deletions cut 5 bases from V and 0 bases from J, with 7 bases between. This chain's CDR3 is CASSNAYQETQYF. CDR3 nucleotide sequence: TGTGCCAGCAGTAACGCGTACCAAGAGACCCAGTACTTC.

A single count supports this clone. V is TRBV11-1 and J is TRBJ2-5; a possible D gene is TRBD1 (5 bases). V lost 2 bases, J lost 5 bases, and 24 bases lay in between. The germline V gene has CDR1 SGHAT and CDR2 FQDESV (reference sequence). The CDR3 runs 18 residues. In nucleotides, the CDR3 is TGTGCCAGCAGCTTACGCAGGGCGTGGGGAAGCACCAAGGAGACCCAGTACTTC. Translating gives CASSLRRAWGSTKETQYF.

The chain carries TRBV29-1 and TRBJ2-1; a possible D gene is TRBD1 (6 bases). Germline CDR1 and CDR2: SQVTM and ANQGSEA. The CDR3 runs 15 residues. The ends were cut back, 6 bases at V and 6 bases at J, with 21 bases in the middle. The CDR3 bases are TGCAGCGTCCCACTAGGGGGTCGGGTAGTCAATGAGCAGTTCTTC. Translated, it gives CSVPLGGRVVNEQFF.

V usage is TRBV5-6 and J usage is TRBJ2-7; D may correspond to TRBD1 or TRBD2 (5 bases each). The germline V and J ends were trimmed by 4 bases and 2 bases, with 13 bases remaining between them. The germline gives CDR1 SGHDT, CDR2 YYEEEE. This CDR3 region has 14 residues. CDR3 DNA sequence: TGTGCCAGCAGCCCCGGGACGGCCACCTACGAGCAGTACTTC. This translates into CASSPGTATYEQYF.

The J gene is TRBJ1-6, the V gene TRBV19; 12 bases agree with TRBD1. Germline CDR1 LNHDA, CDR2 SQIVND (reference sequence). The CDR3 extends over 18 amino acids. V gave up 2 bases and J gave up 8 bases; unmatched junction bases: 10. CDR3 nucleotide sequence: TGTGCCAGTAGTATACGAAAGGGACAGGGGGCGCCTTATTCACCCCTCCACTTT. Translating it yields CASSIRKGQGAPYSPLHF.